Following are 8 T cell receptor beta chains from one sample sequenced in a study of blood T cell repertoires in COVID-19. The data were produced by immunoSEQ multiplex PCR, yet TCRdb's version contains in-frame clones alone and is incomplete. The table lists about 110,000 clones, less than 85% of them singletons. The material sequenced was peripheral blood. These receptors were obtained from a human donor with acute or convalescent COVID-19. The donor label of this sample is uncertain.

The CDR3 spells CASGPGLATNEKLFF. CDR3 nucleotides: TGTGCTAGTGGCCCAGGCCTTGCAACTAATGAAAAACTGTTTTTT. The gene calls are TRBV12-5 and TRBJ1-4, with D uncertain. CDR3 length: 15 amino acids. Germline V gene data show CDR1 as LGHNT and CDR2 as FRNRAP. Trimming removed 6 bases at V and 0 bases at J, with 11 bases between.

Only a few counts were recorded for this clone. This chain joins TRBV30 and TRBJ1-2; D is undetermined. The CDR3 has 12 residues. In germline, CDR1 is GTSNPN, CDR2 SVGIG (reference sequence). The V and J ends lost 0 bases and 2 bases respectively, with 4 bases between them. The CDR3: CAWSVRNYGYTF. The CDR3, as DNA: TGTGCCTGGAGTGTCAGGAACTATGGCTACACCTTC.

The V call is TRBV5-6, the J call TRBJ2-5, with a possible D match to TRBD1 (6 bases). The V gene lost 4 bases and the J gene lost 2 bases, with 9 bases spanning the gap. CDR1 is SGHDT, CDR2 YYEEEE, per germline. The CDR3 is 13 residues long. The CDR3: CASSQGQQETQYF. The CDR3 DNA reads TGTGCCAGCAGCCAGGGACAACAAGAGACCCAGTACTTC.

This chain links TRBV19 with TRBJ1-4; TRBD1 aligns across 9 bases. The CDR3 totals 16 residues. The V gene end was trimmed by 5 bases and the J gene end by 5 bases; junction bases not matched to a gene: 9. Germline CDR1 and CDR2: LNHDA and SQIVND (reference sequence). The CDR3 sequence: CASSARRDRVNEKLFF. The CDR3 DNA reads TGTGCCAGTAGTGCCCGAAGGGACAGGGTCAATGAAAAACTGTTTTTT. Together with reference TRBV19 and TRBJ1-4, the CDR3 gives the full variable domain: DGGITQSPKYLFRKEGQNVTLSCEQNLNHDAMYWYRQDPGQGLRLIYYSQIVNDFQKGDIAEGYSVSREKKESFPLTVTSAQKNPTAFYLCASSARRDRVNEKLFFGSGTQLSVL.

This clone was seen just once. The gene calls are TRBV11-2 and TRBJ1-6; D call uncertain. The CDR3 has 14 residues. V was pared by 4 bases and J by 7 bases, with 11 bases between. Germline V gene lookup returns CDR1 SGHAT and CDR2 FQNNGV. The chain's CDR3 is CASSYEVRNSPLHF. CDR3 bases: TGTGCCAGCAGCTATGAGGTTAGGAATTCACCCCTCCACTTT.

The chain is built from TRBV5-4 and TRBJ2-1; D remains unclear. The length of the CDR3 is 14 residues. The V end was cut by 4 bases, the J end by 0 bases, with 8 bases between. Germline V gives CDR1 SGHNT, CDR2 YYREEE (reference sequence). The CDR3 sequence is CASSQRRSYNEQFF. For the CDR3, the DNA is TGTGCCAGCAGCCAGCGTCGCTCCTACAATGAGCAGTTCTTC.

This sequence joins TRBV24-1 and TRBJ2-5; D gene uncertain. The CDR3 is 13 residues long. Trimming removed 6 bases at V and 0 bases at J, with 7 bases between. CDR1 is KGHDR and CDR2 is SFDVKD in the germline V gene. CDR3 DNA sequence: TGTGCCACCAGTCTCCCTAACCAAGAGACCCAGTACTTC. Translating it yields CATSLPNQETQYF.

This chain connects TRBV28 to TRBJ2-3, with 9 bases that match TRBD2. The V segment lost 5 bases and the J segment 2 bases; nucleotides outside the gene matches: 8. Germline V gives CDR1 MDHEN, CDR2 SYDVKM. CDR3 length equals 16 residues. The CDR3 coding sequence is TGTGCCAGCAGTCCGAAAGCGGGGGGTGTCACAGATACGCAGTATTTT. It yields the protein CASSPKAGGVTDTQYF.